Listed here are 8 T cell receptor beta chains from one sample, sequenced in a study of T cell responses to AZD1222 COVID-19 vaccine. TCRdb keeps only in-frame clones here, not all; method: immunoSEQ multiplex PCR. The sample yields under 150,000 clones, about nine tenths seen once. Material: peripheral blood, obtained on day 0 of AZD1222 vaccination. All receptors come from an adult in good health.

V gene TRBV10-2 combines with J gene TRBJ1-4; no clear D. Germline CDR1 WSHSY, CDR2 SAAADI. The CDR3 extends over 15 amino acids. V gave up 6 bases and J gave up 0 bases, with 11 bases separating them. In DNA form, the CDR3 reads TGCGCCAGCAGGGTTCGGGAAGCAACTAATGAAAAACTGTTTTTT. Its translation is CASRVREATNEKLFF.

The rearrangement uses TRBV19 and TRBJ2-2; D not resolved. The CDR3 loop spans 14 amino acids. The ends were cut back, 4 bases at V and 2 bases at J, with 8 bases in the middle. Germline lookup yields CDR1 LNHDA and CDR2 SQIVND (reference sequence). DNA of the CDR3: TGTGCCAGTAGTACCGGGCCTAACACCGGGGAGCTGTTTTTT. Translation gives CASSTGPNTGELFF. The variable domain in full, with the rest retrieved from reference TRBV19 and TRBJ2-2, is DGGITQSPKYLFRKEGQNVTLSCEQNLNHDAMYWYRQDPGQGLRLIYYSQIVNDFQKGDIAEGYSVSREKKESFPLTVTSAQKNPTAFYLCASSTGPNTGELFFGEGSRLTVL.

The chain couples TRBV6-5 to TRBJ2-2; D may be TRBD1 or TRBD2 (5 bases each). The CDR3 loop spans 13 amino acids. Looked up from germline, CDR1 is MNHEY and CDR2 is SVGAGI. Between the trimmed V and J ends, which lost 6 bases and 4 bases, there was a span of 9 bases. The CDR3 DNA reads as TGTGCCAGCAGGGAGAGGGGCACCGGGGAGCTGTTTTTT. Translated, it gives CASRERGTGELFF.

The rearrangement uses TRBV29-1 and TRBJ1-1, with 8 bases lining up with TRBD1. CDR3 length: 14 residues. The ends lost 7 bases at V and 6 bases at J; junction bases unmatched: 13. The germline gives CDR1 SQVTM, CDR2 ANQGSEA. The CDR3 DNA reads TGCAGCGGCACCCCTCGGACAGGGATTGCTGAAGCTTTCTTT. Translating gives CSGTPRTGIAEAFF.

This chain joins TRBV10-3 and TRBJ2-2, with 8 nucleotides matching TRBD1. The CDR3 covers 13 residues. The germline gives CDR1 ENHRY, CDR2 SYGVKD. V trimming: 8 bases; J trimming: 4 bases; junction bases outside the gene matches: 3. The CDR3 region is CAIYGQGTGELFF. CDR3 nucleotide sequence: TGTGCCATCTATGGACAGGGCACCGGGGAGCTGTTTTTT.

The chain carries TRBV6-5 and TRBJ2-2; 13 nucleotides agree with TRBD2. Germline trimming cut 5 bases from V and 6 bases from J; bases unmatched to any gene: 3. This CDR3 contains 15 residues. CDR1 and CDR2 from the germline V gene are MNHEY and SVGAGI. CDR3 protein: CASSRTSGSAGELFF. Written as DNA, the CDR3 is TGTGCCAGCAGTAGGACTAGCGGGAGTGCCGGGGAGCTGTTTTTT.

The genes are TRBV25-1 and TRBJ1-4, with 9 bases fitting TRBD1. V shed 6 bases and J 3 bases; nucleotides not matched to a gene: 2. Germline CDR1 and CDR2: MGHDK and SYGVNS. The CDR3 is 14 amino acids. This CDR3 reads CASRGTGSNEKLFF. The CDR3 DNA reads as TGTGCCAGCAGAGGGACAGGGTCTAATGAAAAACTGTTTTTT.

The chain employs TRBV28 and TRBJ1-5; D is possibly TRBD1 (6 bases). The V gene lost 2 bases and the J gene lost 7 bases, with 9 bases spanning the gap. Germline V lookup: CDR1 MDHEN, CDR2 SYDVKM. The CDR3 is made up of 13 amino acids. For the CDR3, the DNA is TGTGCCAGCAGTTTACCAGGGGAGCAGCCCCAGCATTTT. It codes for CASSLPGEQPQHF.